These T cell receptor beta chains were read from a single sample in a study of blood T cell repertoires in COVID-19. Profiled with immunoSEQ multiplex PCR; TCRdb holds only in-frame clones, not every one. The data contain about 320,000 clones, about 85% of them seen just once; the ten biggest clones take up about 2%. Sequencing was done on a sample of PBMCs or T cells enriched from blood (not recorded which). These receptors all come from a woman aged 25 to 39 who had been exposed to COVID-19. CDR3s include the opening cysteine and the closing phenylalanine or tryptophan. A D gene is named only where the DNA matches it firmly. A row's size may be missing; if present it is once, few, many or a size class.

TRBD2	-	TRBV5-6	TRBJ2-3	CASSLVTAGGTDTQYF	TGTGCCAGCAGCTTGGTTACAGCGGGGGGGACAGATACGCAGTATTTT
-	-	TRBV5-1	TRBJ1-6	CASSVDSPLNSPLHF	TGCGCCAGCAGCGTAGACAGCCCCCTAAATTCACCCCTCCACTTT
-	-	TRBV4-2	TRBJ2-1	CASSEVLVSYNEQFF	TGTGCCAGCAGCGAGGTGCTAGTCTCCTACAATGAGCAGTTCTTC
-	once	TRBV7-6	TRBJ2-2	CASRPSGGGPGGGELFF	TGTGCCAGCAGGCCAAGCGGCGGGGGCCCCGGAGGCGGGGAGCTGTTTTTT
TRBD2	-	TRBV20-1	TRBJ2-3	CSASSDRGGRDTQYF	TGCAGTGCTAGTAGTGATCGGGGGGGCCGGGATACGCAGTATTTT
TRBD1	-	TRBV30	TRBJ2-5	CAWSTWTGVETQYF	TGTGCCTGGAGTACCTGGACAGGGGTCGAGACCCAGTACTTC
-	-	TRBV28	TRBJ1-6	CASIPTQGSKRSPLHF	TGTGCCAGCATCCCGACTCAGGGGTCTAAGAGGTCACCCCTCCACTTT
-	once	TRBV7-9	TRBJ1-4	CASSRLTGSNEKLFF	TGTGCCAGCAGCCGCCTTACAGGGTCTAATGAAAAACTGTTTTTT
-	once	TRBV30	TRBJ1-3	CASLRGASSSGNTIYF	TGTGCCTCCCTACGGGGGGCGTCGAGCTCTGGAAACACCATATATTTT
-	-	TRBV30	TRBJ1-5	CAWSPAGATNQPQHF	TGTGCCTGGAGTCCAGCGGGAGCCACCAATCAGCCCCAGCATTTT
-	-	TRBV28	TRBJ1-2	CASSSQPRGYGYTF	TGTGCCAGCAGTTCTCAGCCACGGGGCTATGGCTACACCTTC
-	-	TRBV20-1	TRBJ1-2	CSASRGRPNYGYTF	TGCAGTGCTAGTCGCGGGAGGCCTAACTATGGCTACACCTTC
-	once	TRBV7-3	TRBJ2-3	CASSLFSVAGTDTQYF	TGTGCCAGCAGCTTATTCTCCGTAGCGGGCACAGATACGCAGTATTTT
TRBD1	-	TRBV2	TRBJ2-2	CASRGNRGRTGELFF	TGTGCCAGCAGAGGGAACAGGGGGCGGACCGGGGAGCTGTTTTTT
-	-	TRBV11-2	TRBJ1-2	CASSGGYYGYTF	TGTGCCAGCAGTGGGGGGTACTATGGCTACACCTTC
TRBD1	-	TRBV3-1/TRBV3-2	TRBJ1-5	CASSPGTGGNQPQHF	TGTGCCAGCAGCCCAGGGACAGGGGGCAATCAGCCCCAGCATTTT
TRBD1	-	TRBV24-1	TRBJ1-5	CATSEPGTGESNQPQHF	TGTGCCACCAGTGAACCCGGGACAGGGGAAAGCAATCAGCCCCAGCATTTT
TRBD1	-	TRBV11-2	TRBJ2-7	CASSLVGDSFHEQYF	TGTGCCAGCAGCTTAGTCGGGGACAGTTTCCACGAGCAGTACTTC
TRBD2	-	TRBV7-9	TRBJ2-1	CASSLVITREGSYNEQFF	TGTGCCAGCAGCTTAGTAATCACGCGGGAGGGTTCCTACAATGAGCAGTTCTTC
TRBD1	once	TRBV10-3	TRBJ1-1	CAIRPGQGENTEAFF	TGTGCCATCAGACCGGGACAGGGGGAGAACACTGAAGCTTTCTTT
-	-	TRBV30	TRBJ2-7	CAWSGGGGEQYF	TGTGCCTGGAGTGGGGGGGGCGGAGAGCAGTACTTC
-	-	TRBV2	TRBJ1-2	CASTPGARGDYGYTF	TGTGCCAGCACACCAGGGGCCAGGGGAGACTATGGCTACACCTTC
-	once	TRBV7-9	TRBJ2-5	CASSLRTKETQYF	TGTGCCAGCAGCTTACGGACAAAAGAGACCCAGTACTTC
-	-	TRBV6-1	TRBJ1-6	CASSESDNSPLHF	TGTGCCAGCAGTGAATCGGATAATTCACCCCTCCACTTT
-	-	TRBV28	TRBJ2-1	CASTQGYNEQFF	TGTGCCAGCACTCAGGGATACAATGAGCAGTTCTTC
-	-	TRBV5-6	TRBJ2-7	CASRGPGSRAVSQYF	TGTGCCAGCAGGGGCCCGGGGTCACGAGCAGTATCCCAGTACTTC
-	-	TRBV12-2	TRBJ1-5	CASRSMEGRNQPQHF	TGTGCAAGTCGCTCTATGGAGGGTCGCAATCAGCCCCAGCATTTT
TRBD2	-	TRBV3-1/TRBV3-2	TRBJ2-1	CASSQDLRTRVYNEQFF	TGTGCCAGCAGCCAAGATCTCCGGACTAGAGTGTACAATGAGCAGTTCTTC
-	-	TRBV28	TRBJ1-2	CASSLWDSNYGYTF	TGTGCCAGCAGTTTATGGGACAGTAACTATGGCTACACCTTC